The entry that follows covers one TCR beta chain sequence. Its antigen remains undetermined. Base qualities were left out, and no much larger clone turns up one base away. Roughly 2 micrograms of genomic DNA were extracted from cryopreserved PBMCs for TCR beta library preparation. Longitudinal blood samples from CLL patients on ibrutinib monotherapy underwent high-throughput TCR beta sequencing. The patients took part in an open-label, single-center phase 2 trial of ibrutinib monotherapy. This sample is part of a study of cytotoxic CD8 clonotypes in ibrutinib-treated CLL (dated by TCRdb to the early 2020s). In terms of the full investigation: In this cohort, about 15 patients were treatment-naive and about ten were relapsed/refractory, while roughly 18 had unmutated IGHV. Responses were partial in 24 patients and complete in 2; after median around 66 months follow-up, about 14 stayed in remission and some twelve progressed. Response samples were taken after a median of roughly a year on treatment, ranging from roughly 6 to 36 months. Samples averaged about 260,000 productive templates and just under 95,000 productive rearrangements. Of the roughly 81 people in the trial, 26 had longitudinal samples available. Cryopreserved peripheral blood mononuclear cells were obtained prior to treatment, at the time of response, and at either disease progression or sustained remission.

General study outcomes and caveats: At ibrutinib response clonality went up, during sustained remission it held steady, and at progression it dropped back toward baseline. Public clonotypes were rare and either shrank or stayed stable during treatment, and the rise in clonality at ibrutinib response reflected expansion of private clonotypes. Baseline clonality was found to be higher than that of age-matched healthy donors and was strongly correlated with circulating CD8+ T-cell counts. Sampling times were not matched between sustained-remission and progressing patients, and lymph node repertoires were not studied.

The CDR3 covers 14 residues, taking in both the cysteine and the phenylalanine. CDR3 DNA is the only sequence kept; it has 42 bases, read in frame from the first base. For CDR1 and CDR2, the germline V gene lists SQVTM and ANQGSEA. V is cut back by 0 bases and J by 3 bases, with 3 bases in the junction unmatched. A MiSeq instrument was used for deep resolution sequencing, which targeted depths ranging from 1 in 1 million up to 1 in 200,000 T cells, with coverage averaging 10x for each clonotype. The immunoSEQ hsTCRB Kit was used to generate the TCR beta libraries. For the original study's pipeline: ImmunoSEQ Data Assistant and ImmunoSEQ Analyzer were used for data analysis, and V, D and J genes were assigned according to IMGT definitions. Clonality, with values ranging from 0 to 1, was calculated as one minus the normalized Shannon entropy of productive rearrangement frequencies. Public clonotype analysis was restricted to overrepresented clonotypes comprising at least 0.05% of each patient's repertoire. More than ten age-matched healthy donor repertoires from immuneACCESS were used as controls for clonality. TCRdb took over this immuneACCESS table, retaining in-frame rearrangements with V and J assigned. Such tables are incomplete; in checked studies, under half of the missing clones stem from an unresolved V gene, and the remainder is unexplained. V, J and clone size derive from that table, while D and trimming were established from the DNA sequence. The sample includes approximately 330,000 clones, with 80% observed a single time. The ten biggest clones cover 6.5% to 8% of the sample.

Recombination joined TRBV29-1 with TRBJ2-7, with 9 bases matching TRBD1. This sample comprised PBMCs, obtained before ibrutinib treatment. This TCR came from a human donor with chronic lymphocytic leukemia. In nucleotide form, the sequence is TGCAGCGTTGAAGAAGGGACAGGGCGCTACGAGCAGTACTTC. It codes for CSVEEGTGRYEQYF.